The rows below give T cell receptor beta chains drawn from one sample of a study of T cells after yellow fever vaccination. TCRdb itself ran the 5' RACE reads through MiXCR, one entry per CDR3 protein. The data hold under 550,000 distinct CDR3 sequences, with less than 25% observed a single time. This specimen was PBMCs, taken approximately 20 days after the first yellow fever vaccination. The receptors were sampled from a man aged 18-30 years who received the YFV17D yellow fever vaccine. Each CDR3 is given with its conserved first and last residue. The order of the fields is D gene, V gene, clone size, J gene, CDR3 DNA, CDR3 protein. The D gene is left open where the match is weak. Not all rows give a size; the values are once, few, many and, for expanded clones, a class.

d_call: .
v_call: TRBV9
clone_size: many
j_call: TRBJ2-1
cdr3_nt: TGTGCCAGCAGCGCTGGGGCACAACCGGTCAATGAGCAGTTCTTC
cdr3_aa: CASSAGAQPVNEQFF

d_call: TRBD1
v_call: TRBV6-5
clone_size: .
j_call: TRBJ1-5
cdr3_nt: TGTGCCAGCGGACAGGGGCCCGGTCAGCCCCAGCATTTT
cdr3_aa: CASGQGPGQPQHF

d_call: .
v_call: TRBV7-8
clone_size: medium-sized
j_call: TRBJ1-2
cdr3_nt: TGTGCCAGCAGCCTCGGACAAGCCTGGGCTAACTATGGCTACACCTTC
cdr3_aa: CASSLGQAWANYGYTF

d_call: .
v_call: TRBV5-1
clone_size: .
j_call: TRBJ1-1
cdr3_nt: TGCGCCAGCAGGGGGCCGGGGCAGTACACTGAAGCTTTCTTT
cdr3_aa: CASRGPGQYTEAFF

d_call: .
v_call: TRBV19
clone_size: few
j_call: TRBJ1-6
cdr3_nt: TGTGCCAGCGCAACCGGGACACCCCTCCACTTT
cdr3_aa: CASATGTPLHF

d_call: .
v_call: TRBV7-9
clone_size: .
j_call: TRBJ2-7
cdr3_nt: TGTGCCAGCAGCTTACCCCCGAAAGTCTACGAGCAGTACTTC
cdr3_aa: CASSLPPKVYEQYF

d_call: .
v_call: TRBV7-9
clone_size: .
j_call: TRBJ1-5
cdr3_nt: TGTGCCAGCAGCTTAGGAGGGGGGGGCTGGGGTCAGCCCCAGCATTTT
cdr3_aa: CASSLGGGGWGQPQHF

d_call: TRBD1
v_call: TRBV5-1
clone_size: .
j_call: TRBJ2-3
cdr3_nt: TGCGCCAGCAGCTACCGGGACAGTCAGGCAGATACGCAGTATTTT
cdr3_aa: CASSYRDSQADTQYF

d_call: .
v_call: TRBV9
clone_size: .
j_call: TRBJ1-2
cdr3_nt: TGTGCCAGCAGCGTAGCTACAAGGAGTTGTCCCTTC
cdr3_aa: CASSVATRSCPF

d_call: .
v_call: TRBV2
clone_size: few
j_call: TRBJ1-3
cdr3_nt: TGTGCCAGCAGTGAAGTCCCTATACTCTCTGGAAACACCATATATTTT
cdr3_aa: CASSEVPILSGNTIYF

d_call: .
v_call: TRBV5-1
clone_size: .
j_call: TRBJ2-1
cdr3_nt: TGCGCCAGCAGCTTGTACAGCATAGGGGGCTCCTACAATGAGCAGTTCTTC
cdr3_aa: CASSLYSIGGSYNEQFF

d_call: .
v_call: TRBV4-2
clone_size: many
j_call: TRBJ1-5
cdr3_nt: TGTGCCAGCAGCCAAGATTGGAGGGGCAATCAGCCCCAGCATTTT
cdr3_aa: CASSQDWRGNQPQHF

d_call: .
v_call: TRBV20-1
clone_size: .
j_call: TRBJ2-5
cdr3_nt: TGCAGTGCTAGAGGCTCCAGTCCCTCTCAAGAGACCCAGTACTTC
cdr3_aa: CSARGSSPSQETQYF

d_call: .
v_call: TRBV4-1
clone_size: .
j_call: TRBJ1-2
cdr3_nt: TGCGCCAGCAGCCAAGAAGGCCAGCATTACCTCTATGGCTACACCTTC
cdr3_aa: CASSQEGQHYLYGYTF

d_call: .
v_call: TRBV9
clone_size: few
j_call: TRBJ2-5
cdr3_nt: TGTGCCAGCAGCGTAGCTGGCGCGGGGGCTTACCAAGAGACCCAGTACTTC
cdr3_aa: CASSVAGAGAYQETQYF

d_call: TRBD1
v_call: TRBV7-6
clone_size: .
j_call: TRBJ2-5
cdr3_nt: TGTGCCAGCAGCCTACGACAGGGATTTCAAGAGACCCAGTACTTC
cdr3_aa: CASSLRQGFQETQYF

d_call: .
v_call: TRBV4-3
clone_size: .
j_call: TRBJ2-1
cdr3_nt: TGCGCCAGCAGCCAACGAGTCGCGAGTGAGCAGTTCTTC
cdr3_aa: CASSQRVASEQFF

d_call: TRBD1
v_call: TRBV6-5
clone_size: few
j_call: TRBJ1-6
cdr3_nt: TGTGCCAGCAGTTACTCGGGTCTTCGGGACAGCTCCTATAATTCACCCCTCCACTTT
cdr3_aa: CASSYSGLRDSSYNSPLHF

d_call: TRBD1
v_call: TRBV27
clone_size: few
j_call: TRBJ1-1
cdr3_nt: TGTGCCAGCAGTTTAGGAAGGGGGCCATCTACGAACACTGAAGCTTTCTTT
cdr3_aa: CASSLGRGPSTNTEAFF

d_call: .
v_call: TRBV5-1
clone_size: few
j_call: TRBJ2-3
cdr3_nt: TGCGCCAGCAGCCGGAGTGGGGAGGCAGATACGCAGTATTTT
cdr3_aa: CASSRSGEADTQYF

d_call: .
v_call: TRBV5-1
clone_size: .
j_call: TRBJ1-6
cdr3_nt: TGCGCCAGCAGCTTGATGTACCAGGGTTCAAGTTCACCCCTCCACTTT
cdr3_aa: CASSLMYQGSSSPLHF